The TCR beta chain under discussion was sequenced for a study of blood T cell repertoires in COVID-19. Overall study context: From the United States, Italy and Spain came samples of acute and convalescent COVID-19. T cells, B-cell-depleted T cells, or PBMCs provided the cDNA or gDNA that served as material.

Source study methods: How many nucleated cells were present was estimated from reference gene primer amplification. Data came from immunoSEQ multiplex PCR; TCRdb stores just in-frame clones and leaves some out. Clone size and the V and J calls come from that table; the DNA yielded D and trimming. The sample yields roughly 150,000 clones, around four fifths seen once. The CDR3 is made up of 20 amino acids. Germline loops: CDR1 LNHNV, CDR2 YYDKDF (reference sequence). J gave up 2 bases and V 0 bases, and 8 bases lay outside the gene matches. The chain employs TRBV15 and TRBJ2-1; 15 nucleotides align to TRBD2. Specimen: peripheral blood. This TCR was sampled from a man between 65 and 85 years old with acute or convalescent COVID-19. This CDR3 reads CATSRDEGLAGGQTYNEQFF. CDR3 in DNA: TGTGCCACCAGCAGAGACGAGGGACTAGCGGGAGGCCAAACCTACAATGAGCAGTTCTTC.